This T cell receptor beta chain was found in a study of cytomegalovirus exposure and HLA in healthy donors (TCRdb year 2017). For the wider study: In an earlier analysis of 450 to 750 of the donors, under 300 Gb of sequence data and 100 million or so unique TCR beta sequences from approximately 180 million T cells were reported. An early release covering roughly 600 HLA-typed donors comprised roughly 300 gigabases of sequencing data and roughly 86 million unique TCR sequences. The genetic ancestry cluster associated with self-reported Caucasian donors included over 65% of the approximately 430 genotyped donors. The study aimed to test whether cataloging public T cell receptors could reveal signatures of past pathogen exposure. The T cell repertoires of under 750 subjects were profiled by immunosequencing and related to cytomegalovirus serostatus. Besides the first cohort of 550 to 750 subjects, a separate validation cohort made up of roughly 120 different subjects was used. To predict cytomegalovirus infection status, the study brought together high-throughput TCR immunosequencing, statistical association of individual TCRs with disease status, and machine learning. A later analysis re-analyzed previously published TCR beta repertoires from 600 to 850 donors and added high-resolution HLA genotyping to study TCR occurrence patterns. Rather than drawing on any new phenotypic data, the later analysis identified candidate immune exposures from TCR beta sequences and the way those sequences occurred across donors. An earlier analysis of approximately 500 of the donors applied high-throughput TCR beta sequencing to assess whether each TCR beta V gene segment acted as functional or pseudogenic. Donor age, sex, ethnicity and CMV serostatus were compiled together with the repertoire data. A later genetic analysis took genome-wide SNP genotypes for about 65% of the 666 donors and used that subset as a discovery cohort. Every repertoire in the discovery cohort had been generated on one and the same sequencing platform. Both class I and class II loci were covered by HLA typing, at four-digit resolution. The number of donors typed differed by locus, with about 629-630 for A, B, C, DRB1 and DQB1, 522 for DQA1, 600 to 610 for DPA1, and around 460 for DPB1. A few DR-DQ haplotypes were handled as single units for association and clustering because linkage in the cohort was strong. Across roughly 420 genotyped donors of the cohort, an average of 235,054 unique TCR beta nucleotide sequences per donor were sequenced, and about a sixth of those sequences were non-productive. The paper's findings and limits, for the study overall: A later genetic analysis reported fewer N-insertions in productive TCRs among donors in an Asian-associated ancestry cluster than the approximately 700-donor mean. When HLA alleles, especially DR and DQ, strongly co-occurred, TCR associations were difficult to assign to individual alleles. Because HLA typing was missing for some donors at each locus, association tests included only the typed subset. A cluster of highly shared sequence variants was judged likely to represent a technical artifact of the sequencing pipeline. The classifier was reported to diagnose cytomegalovirus status with high specificity and sensitivity in both the original and validation cohorts. Across donors, most TCR sequences were observed very rarely, whereas some public TCRs were present in many individuals. The study gave a list of about 170 TCR beta chains associated with cytomegalovirus. According to the authors, the approach could potentially be generalized to other disease states and immunological phenotypes. The cohort was sequenced for TCR beta chains only, and without alpha or paired-chain data the features that could be detected were limited. Compared with equally common non-associated chains, HLA-associated TCR beta chains in a later analysis were more clonally expanded and had lower generation probabilities. Linkage disequilibrium might explain the correlated functional status among segregating V segments, but an unknown experimental factor could not be excluded. Sequencing depth was assumed to be roughly uniform across donors in the presence/absence analyses, though that assumption may not hold. Broadly in line with IMGT annotations, most TCR beta V segments showed up in productive rearrangements about 87% or about 30% of the time in an earlier analysis of several hundred of the donors. In a later analysis, 15,000 to 20,000 TCR beta sequences were associated with specific HLA alleles at a false discovery rate of 0.05. The earlier analysis of approximately 590 of the donors excluded 15 to 20 rarely observed V segments, including chromosome 9 orphons, because counts were too low. A later analysis found that TCR association rates varied across HLA loci, with DRB1 alleles showing the most associated TCRs and HLA-C alleles the fewest. In a later genetic analysis, a missense DCLRE1C variant was associated with V-gene and J-gene trimming of TCR beta chains, and the association was replicated in an independent cohort. For the cohort, immune exposure information was limited to CMV serostatus. According to a later analysis, parvovirus B19, influenza, CMV and Epstein-Barr virus appeared linked to several top co-occurrence clusters. Three of the identified cytomegalovirus-associated TCR beta chains were confirmed in vitro to be specific for cytomegalovirus antigens. Most CMV-associated TCR beta chains appeared to be HLA-restricted in a later analysis, and the HLA associations seemed to be driven largely by CMV exposure. The 87-base-pair reads could not distinguish some IMGT-functional V segments, including TRBV6-2 and TRBV6-3, so those segments were excluded. A further reported finding was that TCR beta sequences accurately predicted the HLA-A and HLA-B alleles for most subjects in the first cohort.

This clone was counted once. This receptor's antigen is unknown. One end of the junction does not line up with germline, which may come from a read error. The CDR3, cysteine through phenylalanine, is 15 amino acids long. The entry retains the CDR3 DNA only, 45 bases that are in frame from base 1. Via the germline V gene, CDR1 is SGHVS and CDR2 FNYEAQ. Receptor libraries were prepared by the immunoSEQ multiplex PCR assay. A mixture of 60 forward primers for TCR Vbeta segments and 13 reverse primers for TCR Jbeta segments was used in the multiplex PCR. Amplification of the CDR3 region of rearranged TCR beta genes was performed with a multiplex PCR assay on genomic DNA. The amplified TCR beta libraries were sequenced on the Illumina HiSeq System as 87-base-pair reads. The original methods were these. A later analysis tallied about 77 million unique TCR beta chains across the 666 repertoires, and about 10 million of those chains were shared by two or more donors. To remove PCR and sequencing errors, raw reads were error-corrected and collapsed into unique sequences using a nearest-neighbor algorithm that merged closely related sequences. To assign V, D and J gene segments, CDR3 sequences were aligned to IMGT reference sequences. For a sequence to be retained, a match of at least six nucleotides was required to both a V gene segment and a J gene segment. Rearrangements were called productive when the CDR3 lacked stop codons and stayed in frame with V and J; all others were non-productive. Following IMGT convention, CDR3 was defined as the stretch from the second conserved V-encoded cysteine up to the conserved J-encoded phenylalanine. The earlier analysis of about 640 of the donors excluded any sequence lacking an unambiguous match to a single V gene segment. An earlier analysis of 500 to 600 of the donors classified V segments as functional when productive rearrangements were above 56.7% and as segregating when the standard deviation between donors was above 5%. A statistical classification framework was built for diagnosing cytomegalovirus status from the catalog of TCR beta chain sequences. In a later analysis, TCR nucleotide sequences were compared against IMGT/GENE-DB human TR gene sequences so that V and J genes could be assigned. In a later analysis, CDR3 sequences and most-parsimonious VDJ recombination scenarios were assigned using the TCRdist pipeline. In a later analysis, each TCR beta chain was defined by its CDR3 amino acid sequence together with its V-gene family, and reads lacking a unique V-gene family were excluded. In a later analysis, 500 to 650 highly shared, low-generation-probability nucleotide sequences were removed to address suspected cross-contamination and a sequencing artifact. In a later analysis, a clonal expansion index was calculated for each public chain from normalized within-repertoire ranks of inferred template counts. In a later analysis, generation probabilities were computed using a VDJ recombination model fitted to out-of-frame rearrangements, and the results were checked against IGoR. Hypergeometric tests were used in a later analysis to score TCR-TCR, TCR-HLA and TCR-CMV co-occurrence, with a repertoire-size bias correction applied to the TCR pairs. A later analysis estimated false discovery rates by permuting HLA or CMV assignments 20 times. A later analysis grouped co-occurring TCRs with DBSCAN, adding TCRdist sequence similarity when clustering within HLA-allele-positive subsets. For co-occurrence clustering, repertoires with fewer than 30,000 or more than 120,000 public chains were excluded, along with 5 or 6 repertoires with anomalous nucleotide sharing. In its TCRdb copy, this immuneACCESS table keeps in-frame sequences only and misses some clones. Where compared with another copy, unresolved V genes explain less than half of these, and the others have no known cause. V and J calls plus clone size are reproduced from that table; the DNA served to infer D and trimming. The table for this sample lists approximately 110,000 clones; about three quarters of them were counted only once. Roughly 4.9% of the sample goes to the ten largest clones.

The cohort comprised 666 healthy bone marrow donors. Cohort members were all nominally healthy when sampled, although unrecorded immune exposures were likely present. The donor tested CMV seropositive, placing the donor among the roughly 300 seropositive members of the cohort. A peripheral blood sample was provided by each donor, and peripheral blood mononuclear cells were used for TCR beta sequencing. The Qiagen DNeasy Blood Extraction Kit was used to extract genomic DNA from the blood cell samples. The chain joins TRBV7-6 to TRBJ2-5; TRBD2 matches 11 bases in the middle. This sequence was found in a female donor in good health and CMV-seropositive. The sample comprised PBMCs. The nucleotide sequence reads TGTGCCAGCACCTTAGCGGGGGGGCGTGGGGAGACCCAGTACTTC. This gives the protein CASTLAGGRGETQYF.